The clone carrying this T cell receptor beta chain was detected a few times. Its specificity is not known. Cultured CD4+ T-cell DNA underwent Oncomine TCR Beta short-read sequencing. Via MiXCR, TCRdb re-called the PCR reads, giving one row per CDR3 protein. The data contain approximately 2,000 distinct CDR3 sequences, approximately 68% of them singletons. The treatment: 10-day PBMC culture with coronavirus spike peptide pools or control peptides (ViraFEST assay). The source of the sample is a study of vaccination and CD4 T cells after COVID-19. The CDR3 totals 14 residues. Germline V lookup: CDR1 DFQATT, CDR2 SNEGSKA (reference sequence). V was pared by 3 bases and J by 4 bases, with 6 bases of the junction left unmatched. Whole-study findings and limits: Going from roughly 21 to 40, median SARS-CoV-2-reactive clonotypes did not rise significantly.

Sequenced material: CD4+ T cells from blood, cultured in vitro, taken after SARS-CoV-2 vaccination. This clonotype was obtained from a human donor who had recovered from COVID-19. The J gene is TRBJ1-2, the V gene TRBV20-1; 9 positions match TRBD1. In nucleotides, the CDR3 is TGCAGTGCTAGTAGTACAGGGGGCACCTATGGCTACACCTTC. Its translation: CSASSTGGTYGYTF.